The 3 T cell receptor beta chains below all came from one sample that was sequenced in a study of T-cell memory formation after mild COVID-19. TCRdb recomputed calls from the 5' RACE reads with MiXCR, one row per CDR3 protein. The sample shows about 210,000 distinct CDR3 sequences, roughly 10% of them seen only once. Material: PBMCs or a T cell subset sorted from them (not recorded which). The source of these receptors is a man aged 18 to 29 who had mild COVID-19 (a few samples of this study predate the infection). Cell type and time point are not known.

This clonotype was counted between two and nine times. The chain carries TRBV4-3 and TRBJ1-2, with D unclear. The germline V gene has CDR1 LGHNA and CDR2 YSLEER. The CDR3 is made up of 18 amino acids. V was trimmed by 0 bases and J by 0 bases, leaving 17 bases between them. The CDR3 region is CASSQDWAEIRPNYGYTF. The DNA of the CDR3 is TGCGCCAGCAGCCAAGATTGGGCTGAGATACGACCTAACTATGGCTACACCTTC.

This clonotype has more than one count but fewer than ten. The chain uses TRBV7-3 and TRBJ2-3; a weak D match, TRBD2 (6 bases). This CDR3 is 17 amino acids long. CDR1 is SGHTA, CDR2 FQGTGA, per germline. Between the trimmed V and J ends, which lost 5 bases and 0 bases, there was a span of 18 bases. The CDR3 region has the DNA TGTGCCAGCAGCCCGCCCCCCCGGGACTCGAGCACAGATACGCAGTATTTT. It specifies CASSPPPRDSSTDTQYF.

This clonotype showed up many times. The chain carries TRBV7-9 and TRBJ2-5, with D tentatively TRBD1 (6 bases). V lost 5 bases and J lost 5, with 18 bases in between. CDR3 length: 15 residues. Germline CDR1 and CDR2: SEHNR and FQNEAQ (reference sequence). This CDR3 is CASSLGHSTRETQYF. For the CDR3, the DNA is TGTGCCAGCAGCCTGGGACATTCTACTAGGGAGACCCAGTACTTC.